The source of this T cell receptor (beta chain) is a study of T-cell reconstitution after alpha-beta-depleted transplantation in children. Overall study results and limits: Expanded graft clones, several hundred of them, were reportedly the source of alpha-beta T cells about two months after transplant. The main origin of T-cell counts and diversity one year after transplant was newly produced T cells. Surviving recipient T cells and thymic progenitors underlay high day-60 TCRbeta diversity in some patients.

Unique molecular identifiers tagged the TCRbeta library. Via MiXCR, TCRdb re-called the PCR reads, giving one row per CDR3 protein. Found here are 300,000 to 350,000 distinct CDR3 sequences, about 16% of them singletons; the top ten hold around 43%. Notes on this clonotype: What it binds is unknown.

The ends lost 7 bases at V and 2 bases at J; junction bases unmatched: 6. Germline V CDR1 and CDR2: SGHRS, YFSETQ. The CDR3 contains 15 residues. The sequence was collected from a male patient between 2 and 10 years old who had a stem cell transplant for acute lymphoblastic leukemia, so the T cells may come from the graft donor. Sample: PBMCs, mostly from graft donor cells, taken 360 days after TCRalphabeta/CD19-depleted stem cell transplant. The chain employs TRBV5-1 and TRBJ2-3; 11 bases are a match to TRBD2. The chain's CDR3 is CASARLAGFTDTQYF. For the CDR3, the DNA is TGCGCCAGCGCTAGACTAGCGGGGTTCACAGATACGCAGTATTTT.